This paragraph covers one T cell receptor beta chain sequence. Its cognate antigen is unknown. One end of the junction varies from germline; a read error may be responsible. Donors in the study were healthy people who gave bone marrow. Germline V gene sequence: CDR1 SGHTA, CDR2 FQGNSA. The CDR3 has 15 amino acids. This record comes from a study of cytomegalovirus exposure and HLA in healthy donors. Study-wide results and caveats: Donor immune exposure was known only as CMV serostatus. The authors later found HLA-associated TCR beta chains more clonally expanded than equally common others. According to the study, 150 to 200 TCR beta chains were cytomegalovirus-associated.

PCR amplification relied on 60 Vbeta primers (plus 13 Jbeta primers). Libraries were prepared by immunoSEQ multiplex PCR; TCRdb keeps only in-frame clonotypes and omits some of them. The table lists about 78,000 clones, 60% to 70% of them singletons. The chain uses TRBV7-2 and TRBJ1-1; possibly TRBD1 for D (6 bases). The sample comprised PBMCs. The clonotype originates from a man aged 30 to 39 in good health and CMV-seropositive. The CDR3 loop reads CASSLGAGVNTEAFF. The DNA of the CDR3 is TGCGCCAGCAGCTTGGGGGCGGGGGTAAACACTGAAGCTTTCTTT.